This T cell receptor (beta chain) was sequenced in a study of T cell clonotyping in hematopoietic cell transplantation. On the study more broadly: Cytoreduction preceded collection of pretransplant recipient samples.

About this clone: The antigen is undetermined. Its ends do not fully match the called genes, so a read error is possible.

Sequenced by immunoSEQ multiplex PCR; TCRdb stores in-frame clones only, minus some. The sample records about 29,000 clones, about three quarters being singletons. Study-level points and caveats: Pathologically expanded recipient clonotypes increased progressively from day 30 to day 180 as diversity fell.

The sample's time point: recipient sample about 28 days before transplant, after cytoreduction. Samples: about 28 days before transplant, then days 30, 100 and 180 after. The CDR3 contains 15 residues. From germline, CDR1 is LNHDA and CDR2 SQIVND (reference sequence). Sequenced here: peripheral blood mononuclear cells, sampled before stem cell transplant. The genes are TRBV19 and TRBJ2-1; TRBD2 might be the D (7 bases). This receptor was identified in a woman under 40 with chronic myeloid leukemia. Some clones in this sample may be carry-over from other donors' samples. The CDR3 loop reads CASISPGGSHNEQFF. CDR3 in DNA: TGTGCCAGTATTTCCCCGGGGGGCTCCCACAATGAGCAGTTCTTC.